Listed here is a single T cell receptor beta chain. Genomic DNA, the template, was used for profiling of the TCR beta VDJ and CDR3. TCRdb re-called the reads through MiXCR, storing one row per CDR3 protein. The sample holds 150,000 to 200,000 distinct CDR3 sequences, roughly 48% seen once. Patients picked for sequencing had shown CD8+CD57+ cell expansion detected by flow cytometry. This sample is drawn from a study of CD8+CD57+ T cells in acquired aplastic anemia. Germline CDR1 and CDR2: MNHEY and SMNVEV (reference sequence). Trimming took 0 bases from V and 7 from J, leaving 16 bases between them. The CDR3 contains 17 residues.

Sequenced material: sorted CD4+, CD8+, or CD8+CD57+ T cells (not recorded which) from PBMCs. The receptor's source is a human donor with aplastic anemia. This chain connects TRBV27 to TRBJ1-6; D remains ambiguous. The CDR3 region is CASSLSGSLGLNSPLHF. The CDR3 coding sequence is TGTGCCAGCAGTTTATCGGGGAGCTTAGGGTTGAATTCACCCCTCCACTTT.